Listed below are T cell receptor beta chains from one sample, sequenced in a study of blood T cell repertoires in COVID-19. Produced via immunoSEQ multiplex PCR; TCRdb's table is partial and in-frame only. The data hold 110,000 or so clones, with approximately 80% observed a single time. Source material: peripheral blood. These receptor sequences come from a woman in her thirties or forties with acute or convalescent COVID-19. Each CDR3 is given with its conserved first and last residue. The D gene is left open where the match is weak. Only part of the rows carry a size: once, few, many, or a class if the clone is expanded.

>TRBD1|TRBJ1-2|-|TRBV18
TGTGCCAGCTCACCAGGTTGGACAGGGGAATATGGCTACACCTTC
CASSPGWTGEYGYTF
>-|TRBJ1-1|-|TRBV4-1
TGCGCCAGCAGCCAAGAGGGGCGGACGGTGAACACTGAAGCTTTCTTT
CASSQEGRTVNTEAFF
>-|TRBJ1-2|once|TRBV19
TGTGCCAGTAGCCACAGGTCCGGAGCTAACTATGGCTACACCTTC
CASSHRSGANYGYTF
>-|TRBJ1-4|-|TRBV7-9
TGTGCCAGCAGCTTGGACAGCCTTAGGGAAAAACTGTTTTTT
CASSLDSLREKLFF
>TRBD1|TRBJ2-7|-|TRBV27
TGTGCCAGCAGTTTCTTACCTCGGGACAGGGGAGACGAGCAGTACTTC
CASSFLPRDRGDEQYF
>-|TRBJ1-3|-|TRBV2
TGTGCCAGCAGTGAACGGGAATCTGGAAACACCATATATTTT
CASSERESGNTIYF
>TRBD1|TRBJ2-4|-|TRBV5-5
TGTGCCAGCAGCGCAGGACAGGGGGCTTTCAAAAACATTCAGTACTTC
CASSAGQGAFKNIQYF
>TRBD1|TRBJ1-3|few|TRBV29-1
TGCAGCGTTGGACAGGGGGGATCTGGAAACACCATATATTTT
CSVGQGGSGNTIYF
>-|TRBJ2-2|-|TRBV12-5
TGTGCTAGTGGTTTGGTTAAGGGGCTCACCGGGGAGCTGTTTTTT
CASGLVKGLTGELFF
>-|TRBJ2-5|-|TRBV24-1
TGTGCCACCAGTGGAGGGGGAGTACAAGAGACCCAGTACTTC
CATSGGGVQETQYF
>-|TRBJ1-1|-|TRBV3-1/TRBV3-2
TGTGCCAGCAGCCAAGACCAGAAATCGGCTTTCTTT
CASSQDQKSAFF
>-|TRBJ1-1|-|TRBV12-3/TRBV12-4
TGTGCCAGCAGTTTCAGAAGGCCGGGTGAAGCTTTCTTT
CASSFRRPGEAFF
>TRBD1|TRBJ2-1|-|TRBV29-1
TGCAGCGGCCGGGACAGTTACAATGAGCAGTTCTTC
CSGRDSYNEQFF
>TRBD2|TRBJ2-2|-|TRBV19
TGTGCCAGTAGGGGACTAGCGGGGGCGTCCGGGGAGCTGTTTTTT
CASRGLAGASGELFF
>-|TRBJ1-2|-|TRBV18
TGTGCCAGCTCACCCAACAGTGATGGCTACACCTTC
CASSPNSDGYTF
>-|TRBJ2-3|-|TRBV7-2
TGTGCCAGCAGCCCCGGAGCGGGCCCCACAGATACGCAGTATTTT
CASSPGAGPTDTQYF
>TRBD2|TRBJ2-5|-|TRBV18
TGTGCCAGCTCACCAACCCAGACTAGCTGGGAGACCCAGTACTTC
CASSPTQTSWETQYF
>TRBD1|TRBJ2-5|-|TRBV28
TGTGCCAGCAGTTTAGAGCACATAGGGGGCGGAGAGACCCAGTACTTC
CASSLEHIGGGETQYF
>-|TRBJ2-7|-|TRBV5-6
TGTGCCAGCAGCCCGACCCGACAGTTCTCCTACGAGCAGTACTTC
CASSPTRQFSYEQYF
>TRBD2|TRBJ2-5|-|TRBV10-3
TGTGCCATCAGTGATCCTAGCAGGAGCGGGGGGCAAGAGACCCAGTACTTC
CAISDPSRSGGQETQYF
>TRBD1|TRBJ2-1|-|TRBV5-1
TGCGCCAGCAGCTTTCAGCCTGGACAGGGGGGCTACAATGAGCAGTTCTTC
CASSFQPGQGGYNEQFF
>-|TRBJ1-2|-|TRBV5-1
TGCGCCAGCAGCCCAATCATCGGGGGAAATAACTATGGCTACACCTTC
CASSPIIGGNNYGYTF
>-|TRBJ1-4|-|TRBV2
TGTGCCGCAGCAGAAGGGCGCGGGAATGAAAAACTGTTTTTT
CAAAEGRGNEKLFF
>-|TRBJ1-5|-|TRBV6-6
TGTGCCAGCAGTCCCGGCGGACAGACTGGATCTAGCAATCAGCCCCAGCATTTT
CASSPGGQTGSSNQPQHF
>TRBD1|TRBJ1-5|-|TRBV18
TGTGCCAGCTCACCATTGGGACAGGGGCGGCAGCCCCAGCATTTT
CASSPLGQGRQPQHF
>-|TRBJ1-6|-|TRBV6-6
TGTGCCAGCAGACCCGTATCCGGGATGAATTCACCCCTCCACTTT
CASRPVSGMNSPLHF
>TRBD1|TRBJ2-7|-|TRBV18
TGTGCCAGCTCACCACTGCCCGGGCTAGGGGGCTCGAGAAACTACGAGCAGTACTTC
CASSPLPGLGGSRNYEQYF
>-|TRBJ1-5|-|TRBV6-6
TGTGCCAGCAGTTACTCAGGGGAATATAGCAATCAGCCCCAGCATTTT
CASSYSGEYSNQPQHF
>TRBD1|TRBJ2-7|few|TRBV6-2/TRBV6-3
TGTGCCAGCAGTTACTCGGGGACAGGGGGCTCCTACGAGCAGTACTTC
CASSYSGTGGSYEQYF
>TRBD1|TRBJ1-2|-|TRBV19
TGTGCCAGTAGTATATCACAGGGGGCGCGGGATGGCTACACCTTC
CASSISQGARDGYTF
>-|TRBJ2-7|-|TRBV5-4
TGTGCCAGCAGCTTGGAGCGGTGGGTTCCCTCCGAGCAGTACTTC
CASSLERWVPSEQYF
>TRBD1|TRBJ1-1|once|TRBV18
TGTGCCAGCTCACCAGGGACAGGGGGATACACTGAAGCTTTCTTT
CASSPGTGGYTEAFF
>-|TRBJ1-2|-|TRBV7-8
TGTGCCAGCACCCCCTCAGGGGACGGAAACCTCTATGGCTACACCTTC
CASTPSGDGNLYGYTF
>-|TRBJ2-7|-|TRBV6-2/TRBV6-3
TGTGCCAGCAGTTACTCGGCTACAGGGTTCCACGAGCAGTACTTC
CASSYSATGFHEQYF
>TRBD1|TRBJ1-1|-|TRBV18
TGTGCCAGCTCACCACGACAGGGTAATAACGCTGAAGCTTTCTTT
CASSPRQGNNAEAFF
>-|TRBJ1-2|-|TRBV11-2
TGTGCCAGCAGCTTTACAGGGTCCGGCTACACCTTC
CASSFTGSGYTF
>-|TRBJ2-3|-|TRBV28
TGTGCCAGCATCCTCAGTCCTGCTAGCACAGATACGCAGTATTTT
CASILSPASTDTQYF
>-|TRBJ1-2|-|TRBV4-3
TGCGCCAGCAGCCAAGATAATCAGGGGAACTATGGCTACACCTTC
CASSQDNQGNYGYTF
>TRBD2|TRBJ2-3|-|TRBV18
TGTGCCAGCTCGCCGGCTAGCGGGGCTTATACGCAGTATTTT
CASSPASGAYTQYF